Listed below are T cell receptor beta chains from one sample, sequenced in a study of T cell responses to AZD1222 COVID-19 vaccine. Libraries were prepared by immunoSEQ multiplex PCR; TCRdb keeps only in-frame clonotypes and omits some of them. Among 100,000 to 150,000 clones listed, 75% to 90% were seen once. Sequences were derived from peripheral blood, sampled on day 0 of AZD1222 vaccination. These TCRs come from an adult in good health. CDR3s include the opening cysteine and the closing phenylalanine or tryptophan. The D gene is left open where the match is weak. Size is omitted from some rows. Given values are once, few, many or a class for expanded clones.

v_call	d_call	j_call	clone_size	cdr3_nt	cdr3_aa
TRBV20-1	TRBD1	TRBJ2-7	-	TGCAGTGCTCGCAGACAGGGCGAGCAGTACTTC	CSARRQGEQYF
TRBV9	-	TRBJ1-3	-	TGTGCCAGCAGCGTAGGTGGATCCTCAGGGGCTGGAAACACCATATATTTT	CASSVGGSSGAGNTIYF
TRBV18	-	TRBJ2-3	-	TGTGCCAGCTCTGAGGGAACAGGCGCCAGCGATACGCAGTATTTT	CASSEGTGASDTQYF
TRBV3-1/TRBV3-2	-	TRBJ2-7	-	TGTGCCAGCAGCCAAGCCCCGAGGCAAACGGGGTTCGAGCAGTACTTC	CASSQAPRQTGFEQYF
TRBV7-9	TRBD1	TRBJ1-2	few	TGTGCCAGCAGCTCTTACAGGGGTGCTGGCTACACCTTC	CASSSYRGAGYTF
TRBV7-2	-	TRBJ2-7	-	TGTGCCAGCAGCTTAGGACAGGCGTCTTTGTACGAGCAGTACTTC	CASSLGQASLYEQYF
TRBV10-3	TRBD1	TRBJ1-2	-	TGTGCCATCACCAGGACAGGGAACTATGGCTACACCTTC	CAITRTGNYGYTF
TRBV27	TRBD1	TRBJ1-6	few	TGTGCCAGCAGTCCGATACTAGGCAGGGGGAGCTCACCCCTCCACTTT	CASSPILGRGSSPLHF
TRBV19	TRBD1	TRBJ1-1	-	TGTGCCAGTAGTATAGTTGGGACAGGGAAGACTGAAGCTTTCTTT	CASSIVGTGKTEAFF
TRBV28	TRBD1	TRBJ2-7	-	TGTGCCAGCAGCCCCCGGGACAGATTCTCCTACGAGCAGTACTTC	CASSPRDRFSYEQYF
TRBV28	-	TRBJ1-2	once	TGTGCCAGCAGTTTAGTCCCAGCCTATGGCTACACCTTC	CASSLVPAYGYTF
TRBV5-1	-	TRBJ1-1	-	TGCGCCAGCAGCTTGGATCCCTCCGGACACAACACTGAAGCTTTCTTT	CASSLDPSGHNTEAFF
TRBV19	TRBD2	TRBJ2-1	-	TGTGCCAGTAGTACCGCTGGCGGGAGGAATGAGCAGTTCTTC	CASSTAGGRNEQFF
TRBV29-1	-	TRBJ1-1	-	TGCAGCGTTGGTACTCGGGCGGGGAACACTGAAGCTTTCTTT	CSVGTRAGNTEAFF
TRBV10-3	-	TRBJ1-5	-	TGTGCCATCAGTGCGACGGGGGCCGCTATTCAGCCCCAGCATTTT	CAISATGAAIQPQHF
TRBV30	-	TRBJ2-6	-	TGTGCCTGGAGTGTTACTGGGGCCAACGTCCTGACTTTC	CAWSVTGANVLTF
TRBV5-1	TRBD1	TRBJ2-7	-	TGCGCCAGCAGCCAGGTTGGCAGGGGGTTTTACGAGCAGTACTTC	CASSQVGRGFYEQYF
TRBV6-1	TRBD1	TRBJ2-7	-	TGTGCCAGCAGTGGCCGAACGGGACAGGGGGGTAAAGAGCAGTACTTC	CASSGRTGQGGKEQYF
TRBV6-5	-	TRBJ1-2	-	TGTGCCAGCAGTTACTCGAGGAGGGGGAAGAACTATGGCTACACCTTC	CASSYSRRGKNYGYTF
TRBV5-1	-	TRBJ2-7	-	TGCGCCAGCAGCTTGAACCCAGGGCAGGGACTCTACGAGCAGTACTTC	CASSLNPGQGLYEQYF
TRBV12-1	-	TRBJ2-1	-	TGTGCCAGCAGCCCCCCTAGCGGGGGGGCCCGTGAGCAGTTCTTC	CASSPPSGGAREQFF
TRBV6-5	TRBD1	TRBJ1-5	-	TGTGCCAGCAGTTGGACAGGGGGCGATCAGCCCCAGCATTTT	CASSWTGGDQPQHF
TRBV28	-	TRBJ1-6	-	TGTGCCAGCACCCCTGGATGGGGTAATTCACCCCTCCACTTT	CASTPGWGNSPLHF
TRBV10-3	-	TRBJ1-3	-	TGTGCCACAAATACAGGGACTGGCTCTGGAAACACCATATATTTT	CATNTGTGSGNTIYF
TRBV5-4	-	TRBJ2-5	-	TGTGCCAGCAGCCGCGCCCTTGCGGTCCAAGAGACCCAGTACTTC	CASSRALAVQETQYF
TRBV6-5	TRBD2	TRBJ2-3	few	TGTGCCAGCACCAGCGGGGGGGCCGGAGATACGCAGTATTTT	CASTSGGAGDTQYF
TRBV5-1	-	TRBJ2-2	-	TGCGCCAGTACCGGGACACAAACGAACACCGGGGAGCTGTTTTTT	CASTGTQTNTGELFF
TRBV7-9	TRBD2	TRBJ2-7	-	TGTGCCAGCAGCTTAGTTCGGGGGACTACCTACGAGCAGTACTTC	CASSLVRGTTYEQYF
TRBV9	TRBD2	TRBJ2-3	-	TGTGCCAGCAGCGCGAGGACTAGCGTGCAGGGTACGCAGTATTTT	CASSARTSVQGTQYF
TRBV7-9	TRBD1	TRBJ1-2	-	TGTGCCAGCAGCTCCGGACAGGGCTATGGCTACACCTTC	CASSSGQGYGYTF
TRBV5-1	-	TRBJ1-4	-	TGCGCGAGCTCCAAACAGGAGACTAATGAAAAACTGTTTTTT	CASSKQETNEKLFF
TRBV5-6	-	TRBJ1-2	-	TGTGCCAGCAACCCAGACAGGACTCGCGGCTATGGCTACACCTTC	CASNPDRTRGYGYTF
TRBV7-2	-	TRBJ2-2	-	TGTGCCAGCAGCTTAGGCGTGTCATTCACCGGGGAGCTGTTTTTT	CASSLGVSFTGELFF
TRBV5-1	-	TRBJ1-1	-	TGCGCCAGCGGGCTCGGGTTAAACACTGAAGCTTTCTTT	CASGLGLNTEAFF
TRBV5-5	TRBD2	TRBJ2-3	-	TGTGCCAGCAGCTTGGCCGTAGCGGGGCCTAGCACAGATACGCAGTATTTT	CASSLAVAGPSTDTQYF
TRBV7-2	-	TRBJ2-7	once	TGTGCCAGCAGACAATACCTTAGCTCCTACGAGCAGTACTTC	CASRQYLSSYEQYF
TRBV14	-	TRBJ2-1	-	TGTGCCAGCAGTAAGGAGCCGAACAATGAGCAGTTCTTC	CASSKEPNNEQFF
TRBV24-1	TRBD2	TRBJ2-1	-	TGTGCCACCTGTGATTTTGCAGGGGGCGGGCTAGCGGGAGGGCCGATCAACAATGAGCAGTTCTTC	CATCDFAGGGLAGGPINNEQFF
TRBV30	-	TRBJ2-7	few	TGTGCCTGGAGTGTGGGGGACAACTCCGAGCAGTACTTC	CAWSVGDNSEQYF
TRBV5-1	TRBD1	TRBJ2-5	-	TGCGCCAGCAGCTTCACCGGGACAGGAGTCCAAGAGACCCAGTACTTC	CASSFTGTGVQETQYF
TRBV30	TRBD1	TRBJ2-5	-	TGTGCCTATCGACAGGGACCAAGTGCCCAGTACTTC	CAYRQGPSAQYF
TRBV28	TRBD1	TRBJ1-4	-	TGTGCCAGCAGTCTAACTACAGGGGAAAGGGAAAAACTGTTTTTT	CASSLTTGEREKLFF
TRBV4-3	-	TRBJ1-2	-	TGCGCCAGCAGCCAAGAAGTGGGGGCGGGTCAAGGCTACACCTTC	CASSQEVGAGQGYTF
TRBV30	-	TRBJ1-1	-	TGTGCCTGGGGAAGGACCGTGAACACTGAAGCTTTCTTT	CAWGRTVNTEAFF
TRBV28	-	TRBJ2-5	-	TGTGCCAGCAGACCCGCGGACGGACCAGAGACCCAGTACTTC	CASRPADGPETQYF
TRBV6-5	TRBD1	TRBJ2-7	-	TGTGCCGGTAAACCTGGACAGGACTCCTACGAGCAGTACTTC	CAGKPGQDSYEQYF
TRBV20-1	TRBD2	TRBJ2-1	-	TGCAGTGCTAGTGGGGGGACTACCCTTTCCTCCTACAATGAGCAGTTCTTC	CSASGGTTLSSYNEQFF
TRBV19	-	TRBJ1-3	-	TGTGCCAGTTCGGACGTCTCTAGAAACACCATATATTTT	CASSDVSRNTIYF
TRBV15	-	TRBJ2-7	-	TGTGCCACCAGTTCGACTGGGACTTACTACGAGCAGTACTTC	CATSSTGTYYEQYF
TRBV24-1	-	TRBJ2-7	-	TGTGCCACCAGTGATCGGCAAAATCCTGAGCAGTACTTC	CATSDRQNPEQYF
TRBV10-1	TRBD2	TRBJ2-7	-	TGCGCCAGCAGTGGGCCGGGACTAGTCTACGAGCAGTACTTC	CASSGPGLVYEQYF
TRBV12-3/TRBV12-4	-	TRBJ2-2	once	TGTGCCAGCAGCCGCTCCGGGGAGCTGTTTTTT	CASSRSGELFF